This is a list of T cell receptor beta chains from one sample in a study of blood T cell repertoires in COVID-19. Some clones are missing from TCRdb's copy, which holds only in-frame ones; the method was immunoSEQ multiplex PCR. The data contain 90,000 to 150,000 clones, about 79% of them singletons. The sample consisted of peripheral blood. These receptors were obtained from a woman older than 75 with acute or convalescent COVID-19. Each CDR3 is given with its conserved first and last residue. A D gene is named only where the DNA matches it firmly. Size values are once, few and many counts, or a class for expanded clones, and some rows have none.

>19|TRBD1|.|TRBJ1-4|TRBV28
CASSLRLGTGGLRGEKLFF
TGTGCCAGCAGTTTACGGCTCGGGACAGGGGGACTGCGGGGTGAAAAACTGTTTTTT
>17|TRBD1|.|TRBJ1-6|TRBV3-1/TRBV3-2
CASSQVPDRVYNSPLHF
TGTGCCAGCAGCCAAGTTCCCGACAGGGTCTATAATTCACCCCTCCACTTT
>13|.|.|TRBJ2-2|TRBV5-1
CASSPDSTGELFF
TGCGCCAGCAGCCCAGATTCTACCGGGGAGCTGTTTTTT
>15|.|.|TRBJ2-7|TRBV15
CATSRGQPSSYEQYF
TGTGCCACCAGCAGAGGACAGCCGAGCTCCTACGAGCAGTACTTC
>14|TRBD1|.|TRBJ1-2|TRBV9
CASSAESGGSGYTF
TGTGCCAGCAGCGCCGAGTCAGGGGGCTCTGGCTACACCTTC
>17|.|.|TRBJ1-2|TRBV3-1/TRBV3-2
CASSQGPGLTGRYGYTF
TGTGCCAGCAGCCAGGGGCCGGGACTTACGGGTAGATATGGCTACACCTTC
>16|.|.|TRBJ2-3|TRBV6-4
CASSAAGAEETDTQYF
TGTGCCAGCAGTGCCGCGGGGGCGGAAGAGACAGATACGCAGTATTTT
>12|.|.|TRBJ2-4|TRBV7-9
CASSIGGNIQYF
TGTGCCAGCAGCATTGGAGGAAACATTCAGTACTTC
>14|TRBD1|.|TRBJ1-4|TRBV6-5
CASSRDSGYEKLFF
TGTGCCAGCAGCCGGGACAGTGGTTATGAAAAACTGTTTTTT
>13|.|.|TRBJ1-4|TRBV19
CASSISSVEKLFF
TGTGCCAGTAGTATCTCCAGTGTGGAAAAACTGTTTTTT
>14|TRBD1|.|TRBJ2-2|TRBV28
CASSPTGYTGELFF
TGTGCCAGCAGCCCGACAGGGTACACCGGGGAGCTGTTTTTT
>15|TRBD1|.|TRBJ1-1|TRBV7-8
CASSLEQGATTEAFF
TGTGCCAGCAGCTTGGAACAGGGGGCTACCACTGAAGCTTTCTTT
>14|.|.|TRBJ1-5|TRBV5-4
CASSLGGGNQPQHF
TGTGCCAGCAGCTTGGGGGGCGGCAATCAGCCCCAGCATTTT
>14|TRBD1|.|TRBJ1-4|TRBV27
CASSFRQGDEKLFF
TGTGCCAGCAGTTTCCGACAGGGAGATGAAAAACTGTTTTTT
>14|TRBD1|.|TRBJ1-4|TRBV27
CASSPQGASEKLFF
TGTGCCAGCAGTCCGCAGGGGGCTAGTGAAAAACTGTTTTTT
>11|.|.|TRBJ2-3|TRBV7-8
CASSLADTQYF
TGTGCCAGCAGCCTTGCGGATACGCAGTATTTT
>13|.|.|TRBJ2-7|TRBV6-5
CASNPGHLYEQYF
TGTGCCAGCAACCCGGGACATCTCTACGAGCAGTACTTC
>13|.|.|TRBJ1-5|TRBV30
CAWSVTDNQPQHF
TGTGCCTGGAGTGTAACTGACAATCAGCCCCAGCATTTT
>12|.|.|TRBJ1-6|TRBV28
CASSLSSSPLHF
TGTGCCAGCAGTTTATCGAGTTCACCCCTCCACTTT
>14|TRBD1|.|TRBJ1-5|TRBV6-2/TRBV6-3
CASSTQGANQPQHF
TGTGCCAGCAGTACACAGGGGGCGAATCAGCCCCAGCATTTT
>12|.|.|TRBJ1-1|TRBV7-8
CASSRGNTEAFF
TGTGCCAGCAGCCGCGGTAACACTGAAGCTTTCTTT
>15|TRBD2|.|TRBJ2-7|TRBV28
CASSLTSGRAHEQYF
TGTGCCAGCAGTTTGACTAGCGGGAGGGCCCACGAGCAGTACTTC
>13|.|.|TRBJ1-1|TRBV6-2/TRBV6-3
CASSFSFRAEAFF
TGTGCCAGCAGTTTCTCGTTTCGGGCTGAAGCTTTCTTT
>14|.|.|TRBJ2-3|TRBV28
CASSPQQGADTQYF
TGTGCCAGCAGTCCCCAACAGGGCGCAGATACGCAGTATTTT
>16|TRBD1|.|TRBJ1-5|TRBV18
CASSPFEGQQNQPQHF
TGTGCCAGCTCACCGTTTGAGGGACAGCAAAATCAGCCCCAGCATTTT
>13|TRBD1|.|TRBJ1-1|TRBV6-5
CASSKRQGPEAFF
TGTGCCAGCAGCAAAAGACAGGGCCCTGAAGCTTTCTTT
>15|.|few|TRBJ2-7|TRBV6-5
CASSYSGASSYEQYF
TGTGCCAGCAGTTACTCGGGGGCTAGCTCCTACGAGCAGTACTTC
>13|.|few|TRBJ1-1|TRBV6-5
CASSTRDNREAFF
TGTGCCAGCAGTACCCGGGACAACAGGGAAGCTTTCTTT
>15|TRBD2|few|TRBJ2-7|TRBV4-3
CASSQDLASGYEQYF
TGCGCCAGCAGCCAAGATCTAGCTAGCGGATACGAGCAGTACTTC
>13|.|.|TRBJ1-6|TRBV12-3/TRBV12-4
CASSSTGNSPLHF
TGTGCCAGCAGTTCGACGGGGAATTCACCCCTCCACTTT
>13|.|once|TRBJ1-2|TRBV3-1/TRBV3-2
CASSYSGNYGYTF
TGTGCCAGCAGCTACTCGGGGAACTATGGCTACACCTTC
>16|.|once|TRBJ1-3|TRBV5-1
CASSSYGYLSGNTIYF
TGCGCCAGCAGCTCGTACGGGTACCTCTCTGGAAACACCATATATTTT
>13|.|few|TRBJ2-1|TRBV27
CASSLGEAREQFF
TGTGCCAGCAGTTTAGGTGAGGCTAGGGAGCAGTTCTTC
>19|TRBD1|.|TRBJ2-7|TRBV2
CASSTPGQGAFVGSYEQYF
TGTGCCAGCAGTACGCCGGGACAGGGGGCTTTCGTAGGTTCCTACGAGCAGTACTTC
>15|TRBD1|.|TRBJ1-1|TRBV18
CASSREQGKNTEAFF
TGTGCCAGCTCACGGGAACAGGGGAAGAACACTGAAGCTTTCTTT
>15|TRBD1|.|TRBJ1-3|TRBV7-2
CASSLTGGNGNTIYF
TGTGCCAGCAGCTTAACAGGGGGGAATGGAAACACCATATATTTT
>14|TRBD1|once|TRBJ2-5|TRBV28
CASSSGQSKETQYF
TGTGCCAGCAGTTCGGGACAGTCTAAAGAGACCCAGTACTTC
>15|.|few|TRBJ2-7|TRBV18
CASSPLGRVDSEQYF
TGTGCCAGCTCACCCCTAGGACGCGTTGACAGCGAGCAGTACTTC
>13|.|.|TRBJ1-2|TRBV6-5
CASSKTGFYGYTF
TGTGCCAGCAGTAAAACAGGGTTCTATGGCTACACCTTC
>14|.|.|TRBJ1-1|TRBV7-9
CASSLNAGGTEAFF
TGTGCCAGCAGCCTCAATGCGGGGGGCACTGAAGCTTTCTTT
>12|.|.|TRBJ1-1|TRBV29-1
CSVGEGDTEAFF
TGCAGCGTTGGGGAAGGGGACACTGAAGCTTTCTTT
>15|.|.|TRBJ2-1|TRBV3-1/TRBV3-2
CASSQSRVPNNEQFF
TGTGCCAGCAGCCAATCCCGGGTCCCGAACAATGAGCAGTTCTTC
>14|TRBD1|.|TRBJ1-2|TRBV5-8
CASRLRGAQYGYTF
TGTGCCAGCCGCCTCAGGGGGGCCCAGTATGGCTACACCTTC
>16|TRBD1|few|TRBJ1-2|TRBV28
CASTLIPGTGSYGYTF
TGTGCCAGCACCCTTATTCCGGGGACAGGGTCCTATGGCTACACCTTC
>14|TRBD2|.|TRBJ2-3|TRBV7-3
CASSSPGLADTQYF
TGTGCCAGCAGCTCCCCGGGACTAGCAGATACGCAGTATTTT
>14|.|.|TRBJ2-5|TRBV6-7
CASSPSGDQETQYF
TGTGCCAGCAGTCCCTCCGGGGACCAAGAGACCCAGTACTTC
>14|TRBD1|.|TRBJ1-2|TRBV4-1
CASSPTGGNYGYTF
TGCGCCAGCAGTCCGACAGGGGGAAACTATGGCTACACCTTC
>15|.|.|TRBJ2-1|TRBV28
CASTKTAWGYNEQFF
TGTGCCAGCACCAAGACAGCATGGGGTTACAATGAGCAGTTCTTC
>13|TRBD1|.|TRBJ1-2|TRBV7-9
CASSPGQDYGYTF
TGTGCCAGCAGCCCGGGACAGGACTATGGCTACACCTTC
>14|.|.|TRBJ2-3|TRBV6-2/TRBV6-3
CASSRPGLTDTQYF
TGTGCCAGCAGTAGGCCGGGACTTACAGATACGCAGTATTTT
>15|TRBD1|many|TRBJ2-5|TRBV5-4
CASSLDREGGETQYF
TGTGCCAGCAGCTTAGACAGGGAAGGGGGAGAGACCCAGTACTTC
>13|.|few|TRBJ1-5|TRBV30
CAWSKGGNQPQHF
TGTGCCTGGAGTAAGGGGGGCAATCAGCCCCAGCATTTT
>16|.|.|TRBJ2-1|TRBV27
CASSSGAGPPGGEQFF
TGTGCCAGCAGTTCCGGCGCAGGGCCACCTGGGGGGGAGCAGTTCTTC
>13|TRBD1|.|TRBJ1-1|TRBV7-9
CASSRGTGGEAFF
TGTGCCAGCAGCAGAGGGACAGGCGGTGAAGCTTTCTTT